The 25 T cell receptor beta chains below come from one sample, sequenced in a study of blood T cell repertoires in COVID-19. TCRdb's table, derived via immunoSEQ multiplex PCR, lists solely in-frame clones and lacks some. Of about 220,000 clones in the sample, about 80% were seen once. The sample was peripheral blood. The receptors were gathered from a woman in her 30s who had recovered from COVID-19.

The chain links TRBV28 to TRBJ2-2, with D perhaps TRBD2 (6 bases). Germline assignment: CDR1 MDHEN and CDR2 SYDVKM. V was trimmed by 8 bases and J by 1 base, leaving 17 bases between them. The CDR3 runs to 16 residues. The CDR3 nucleotides are TGTGCCAGCCGGGAGAGGGAGACCGGGAACACCGGGGAGCTGTTTTTT. Protein: CASRERETGNTGELFF.

The chain couples TRBV3-1 (or the pseudogene TRBV3-2) to TRBJ1-3; TRBD1 agrees at 7 bases. V shed 5 bases, J shed 5 bases, and the junction held 6 bases outside the gene matches. This CDR3 region has 14 residues. The germline V gene encodes CDR1 LGHDT and CDR2 YNNKEL (reference sequence). CDR3: CASSDRQGRNTIYF. CDR3 DNA sequence: TGTGCCAGCAGCGACCGACAGGGTAGAAACACCATATATTTT.

The chain links TRBV5-1 to TRBJ2-1; D uncertain. The germline gives CDR1 SGHRS, CDR2 YFSETQ. V gave up 0 bases and J gave up 8 bases, with 9 bases separating them. CDR3 length equals 13 residues. CDR3 residues: CASSLAYTDEQFF. Here the CDR3 DNA reads TGCGCCAGCAGCTTGGCCTATACCGATGAGCAGTTCTTC.

This chain connects TRBV11-2 to TRBJ2-7; a possible D gene is TRBD1 (6 bases). Germline CDR1 and CDR2: SGHAT and FQNNGV. This CDR3 has 15 residues. Trimming shortened V by 1 base and J by 2 bases, and 12 bases separated the two germline ends. This CDR3 is CASSLGAGDPYEQYF. Written as DNA, the CDR3 is TGTGCCAGCAGCTTAGGGGCAGGGGACCCCTACGAGCAGTACTTC.

The chain recombines TRBV5-1 with TRBJ1-1; 7 bases line up with TRBD1. The CDR3 has 13 amino acids. The germline V gene encodes CDR1 SGHRS and CDR2 YFSETQ. Germline trimming cut 4 bases from V and 1 base from J; bases unmatched to any gene: 1. CDR3 DNA sequence: TGCGCCAGCAGCCGGGACAGGAACACTGAAGCTTTCTTT. It is translated as CASSRDRNTEAFF.

The V and J genes are TRBV9 and TRBJ2-7; TRBD1 aligns across 8 bases. Unmatched junction bases numbered 7, after V lost 0 bases and J lost 2 bases. Germline loops: CDR1 SGDLS, CDR2 YYNGEE. The CDR3 extends over 16 amino acids. The CDR3 DNA reads as TGTGCCAGCAGCGTAGAACGGGACAGGCCCACCTACGAGCAGTACTTC. It translates to CASSVERDRPTYEQYF.

The gene calls are TRBV29-1 and TRBJ2-3; maybe TRBD2 (6 bases). Germline CDR1 reads SQVTM; CDR2 reads ANQGSEA. This CDR3 has 14 amino acids. Trimming cost V 4 bases and J 2 bases, with 13 bases left between them. For the CDR3, the DNA is TGCAGCGTTGGGGGAAGCGGGCACACAGATACGCAGTATTTT. Protein: CSVGGSGHTDTQYF.

This clone showed up just a few times. The chain couples TRBV9 to TRBJ1-5; TRBD1 is a possible D gene (6 bases). The germline V gene has CDR1 SGDLS and CDR2 YYNGEE. Trimming cost V 1 base and J 11 bases, with 13 bases left between them. The CDR3 totals 13 residues. The DNA of the CDR3 is TGTGCCAGCAGCGTAACAATTCAGGGGTCCCAGCATTTT. This codes for CASSVTIQGSQHF.

The chain recombines TRBV3-1 (or the pseudogene TRBV3-2) with TRBJ1-2; D not certain. The CDR3 contains 14 residues. The germline V gene encodes CDR1 LGHDT and CDR2 YNNKEL (reference sequence). The germline V and J ends were trimmed by 0 bases and 4 bases, with 9 bases remaining between them. CDR3 DNA: TGTGCCAGCAGCCAAGACGCGGGCAGCTATGGCTACACCTTC. Amino acid sequence: CASSQDAGSYGYTF.

This chain connects TRBV9 to TRBJ2-6; TRBD2 agrees at 8 bases. The CDR3 is made up of 15 amino acids. V lost 4 bases, J lost 2 bases, and 2 bases stayed unmatched. The germline V gene encodes CDR1 SGDLS and CDR2 YYNGEE. The chain's CDR3 is CASSTAGAGANVLTF. CDR3 nucleotide sequence: TGTGCCAGCAGCACAGCGGGGGCTGGGGCCAACGTCCTGACTTTC.

This chain connects TRBV11-1 to TRBJ1-1; 7 positions match TRBD1. The germline V gene has CDR1 SGHAT and CDR2 FQDESV (reference sequence). The CDR3 is 14 residues long. V shed 0 bases, J shed 4 bases, and the junction held 2 bases outside the gene matches. The CDR3: CASSLAQGGTEAFF. In DNA form, the CDR3 reads TGTGCCAGCAGCTTAGCGCAGGGGGGCACTGAAGCTTTCTTT.

The chain links TRBV29-1 to TRBJ2-5; D call uncertain. CDR1 is SQVTM, CDR2 ANQGSEA, per germline. The CDR3 is made up of 11 amino acids. The V end was cut by 4 bases, the J end by 5 bases, with 8 bases between. This chain's CDR3 is CSVAPGETQYF. Here the CDR3 DNA reads TGCAGCGTTGCCCCCGGGGAGACCCAGTACTTC.

The V and J genes are TRBV28 and TRBJ2-7, with 8 bases identical to TRBD2. Germline V gene lookup returns CDR1 MDHEN and CDR2 SYDVKM. The CDR3 runs 15 residues. The junction had 12 bases not matched to a gene; V was cut back by 5 bases and J by 6 bases. CDR3 loop: CASSQQKAGVSEQYF. The CDR3 DNA is TGTGCCAGCAGTCAACAGAAAGCGGGGGTCAGCGAGCAGTACTTC.

The V call is TRBV10-3, the J call TRBJ2-5; D is possibly TRBD1 (6 bases). Trimming removed 2 bases from V and 5 bases from J, with 12 bases in between. From germline, CDR1 is ENHRY and CDR2 SYGVKD. The CDR3 length is 14 residues. The CDR3 coding sequence is TGTGCCATCAGTGAGACAGGGCAGGAGGAGACCCAGTACTTC. Residues: CAISETGQEETQYF.

The sample holds one count of this clone. The genes are TRBV20-1 and TRBJ1-2; no definite D call. The V end was cut by 3 bases, the J end by 6 bases, with 8 bases between. The CDR3 runs to 11 residues. Germline V gene data show CDR1 as DFQATT and CDR2 as SNEGSKA (reference sequence). This CDR3 is CSASGLDGYTF. Here the CDR3 DNA reads TGCAGTGCTAGCGGGTTGGATGGCTACACCTTC.

J is TRBJ1-1 and V is TRBV7-3; 8 bases align to TRBD1. V dropped 5 bases and J dropped 7; count of bases not matched to a gene: 6. Germline V gene sequence: CDR1 SGHTA, CDR2 FQGTGA. This CDR3 has 13 amino acids. The CDR3 reads CASSPDRVGEAFF. The CDR3 DNA reads as TGTGCCAGCAGCCCGGACAGGGTTGGTGAAGCTTTCTTT.

The CDR3 region is CASSSQRTGWGTDTQYF. The CDR3 DNA reads as TGTGCCAGCTCATCTCAGAGGACAGGGTGGGGGACAGATACGCAGTATTTT. V and J are TRBV18 and TRBJ2-3; 8 nucleotides agree with TRBD1. This CDR3 comprises 17 residues. Germline CDR1 KGHSH, CDR2 LQKENI. The junction had 13 bases not matched to a gene; V was cut back by 5 bases and J by 3 bases.

The chain combines TRBV3-1 (or the pseudogene TRBV3-2) with TRBJ2-6, with TRBD1 matching over 8 bases. V shed 3 bases and J 0 bases; nucleotides not matched to a gene: 4. The germline V gene encodes CDR1 LGHDT and CDR2 YNNKEL (reference sequence). This CDR3 spans 17 amino acids. CDR3 nucleotides: TGTGCCAGCAGCCAGGGGGACAGGATCTCTGGGGCCAACGTCCTGACTTTC. This translates into CASSQGDRISGANVLTF.

This clone appeared a single time. The chain combines TRBV10-3 with TRBJ2-1; 9 nucleotides line up with TRBD2. The CDR3 is made up of 13 amino acids. Germline V gene sequence: CDR1 ENHRY, CDR2 SYGVKD. Trimming removed 6 bases from V and 4 bases from J; junction bases left unmatched: 1. The DNA for the CDR3 is TGTGCCATCAGACTAGCGGGTTACAATGAGCAGTTCTTC. Translation gives CAIRLAGYNEQFF.

V gene TRBV12-2 combines with J gene TRBJ1-5; the tabulated D call, TRBD1, remains unverified against the DNA. TRBV12-2 is a documented pseudogene. The CDR3 has 17 residues. CDR3 sequence reads: CASRLALVRGADQPQHF. The CDR3, as DNA: TGTGCAAGTCGCTTAGCGTTGGTCAGGGGGGCGGATCAGCCCCAGCATTTT.

This chain links TRBV10-3 with TRBJ1-4; 9 bases are shared with TRBD1. CDR1 and CDR2 (germline): ENHRY, SYGVKD. This CDR3 spans 15 amino acids. Trimming cost V 4 bases and J 5 bases; bases outside gene matches: 5. CDR3 sequence: CAISGGTGPNEKLFF. The CDR3 coding sequence is TGTGCCATCAGTGGCGGGACAGGGCCCAATGAAAAACTGTTTTTT.

For the CDR3, the DNA is TGTGCCAGCAGGCGGGAGGGGGGGAATGAGCAGTTCTTC. Its protein is CASRREGGNEQFF. This chain links TRBV2 with TRBJ2-1; 9 bases agree with TRBD2. V was clipped by 6 bases and J by 7 bases; unmatched bases: 4. The CDR3 length is 13 residues. Germline V gives CDR1 SNHLY, CDR2 FYNNEI.

The V gene is TRBV21-1, the J gene TRBJ2-1; the D call of TRBD2 is as the table states it, not checked on the DNA. TRBV21-1 is marked as a pseudogene. The CDR3 sequence is 17 residues long. This CDR3 is CASSKVRGGADYNEQFF. The CDR3 bases are TGTGCCAGCAGCAAAGTACGTGGGGGGGCGGACTACAATGAGCAGTTCTTC.

The table lists this clone with a few counts. Other DNA sequences in this sample translate to the same CDR3. V is TRBV2 and J is TRBJ1-2; 9 bases match TRBD1. From germline, CDR1 is SNHLY and CDR2 FYNNEI. Trimming cost V 4 bases and J 1 base; bases outside gene matches: 1. CDR3 length equals 14 residues. The CDR3 reads CASSGQGVNYGYTF. The CDR3 DNA sequence: TGTGCCAGCAGTGGACAGGGGGTTAACTATGGCTACACCTTC.

The chain uses TRBV19 and TRBJ1-2; D is uncertain. The CDR3 is made up of 15 amino acids. V dropped 5 bases and J dropped 4 bases, with 17 bases sitting between them. CDR1 and CDR2 from the germline V gene are LNHDA and SQIVND (reference sequence). The CDR3 DNA reads TGTGCCAGTAGTCCGGAGGGCACAGCCTCCTATGGCTACACCTTC. Amino acid sequence: CASSPEGTASYGYTF.